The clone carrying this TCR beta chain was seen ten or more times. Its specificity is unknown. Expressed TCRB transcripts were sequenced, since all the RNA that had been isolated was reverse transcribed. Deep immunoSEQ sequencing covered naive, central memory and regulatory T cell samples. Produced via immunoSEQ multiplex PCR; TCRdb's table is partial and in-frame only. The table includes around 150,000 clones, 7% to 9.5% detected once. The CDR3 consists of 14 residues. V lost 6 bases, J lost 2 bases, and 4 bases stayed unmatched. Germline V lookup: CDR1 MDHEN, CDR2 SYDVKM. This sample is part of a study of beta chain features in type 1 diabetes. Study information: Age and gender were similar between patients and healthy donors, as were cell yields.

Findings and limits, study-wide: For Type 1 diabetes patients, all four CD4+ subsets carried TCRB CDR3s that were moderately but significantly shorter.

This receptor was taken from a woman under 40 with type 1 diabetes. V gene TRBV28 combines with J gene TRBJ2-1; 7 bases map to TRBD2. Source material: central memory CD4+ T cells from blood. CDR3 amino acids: CASRASGTYNEQFF. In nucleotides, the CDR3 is TGTGCCAGCAGAGCTAGCGGAACCTACAATGAGCAGTTCTTC.